This T cell receptor beta chain emerged from a study of blood T cell repertoires in COVID-19. Across the whole study: From T cells, B-cell-depleted T cells, or PBMCs came the material, which was cDNA or gDNA.

In the original analysis: Amplification of reference gene primers provided the estimated nucleated cell counts. Profiling relied on immunoSEQ multiplex PCR, and the TCRdb table lists in-frame clones only, not all of them. Clone size and the V and J calls come from that table; the DNA yielded D and trimming. The table records 210,000 or so clones, almost 90% of them present only once. V dropped 4 bases and J dropped 7; count of bases not matched to a gene: 11. Germline V gene lookup returns CDR1 SGHKS and CDR2 YYEKEE (reference sequence). This CDR3 is built from 15 residues. The origin of this receptor is a man in his late teens or twenties with active or convalescent COVID-19. V gene TRBV5-5 combines with J gene TRBJ1-5; 7 bases map to TRBD1. Sample: peripheral blood. The CDR3 reads CASSNQTGIDQPQHF. The DNA for the CDR3 is TGTGCCAGCAGCAACCAGACAGGGATCGACCAGCCCCAGCATTTT.